Below are 23 T cell receptor beta chains sequenced from a single sample in a study of molecular identifiers for immune sequencing clone quantification. One entry per CDR3 protein results from TCRdb running MiXCR on the PCR reads. The sample contains under 650,000 distinct CDR3 sequences, 15% to 20% of which appear only once. Input material: naive CD8+ T cells from blood, with Jurkat cell RNA spiked in. Sample subset: FACS-sorted CD8+CD4-CCR7+CD45RA+ naive T cells. The receptors were sampled from a human donor in good health. Some libraries in this study had Jurkat cell RNA spiked in.

The chain uses TRBV6-2 or TRBV6-3 and TRBJ1-1; D is unclear. In germline, CDR1 is MNHEY, CDR2 SVGEGT. The CDR3 extends over 12 amino acids. V lost 5 bases and J 1 base, leaving 5 bases between the germline ends. The CDR3 DNA sequence: TGTGCCAGCAGTGAACCGAACACTGAAGCTTTCTTT. It specifies CASSEPNTEAFF.

Concerning this clonotype: A read error may be the cause here, since a much bigger clone is one base away. The chain has TRBV30 and TRBJ1-1; D is possibly TRBD1 (5 bases). This CDR3 is built from 14 residues. Germline V lookup: CDR1 GTSNPN, CDR2 SVGIG (reference sequence). The CDR3 sequence is CAWSVGPRGTEASF. DNA of the CDR3: TGTGCCTGGAGTGTTGGGCCCCGAGGGACTGAAGCTTCCTTT.

This clonotype was found a few times. This chain connects TRBV28 to TRBJ2-1; 10 bases match TRBD1. CDR1 and CDR2 (germline): MDHEN, SYDVKM. CDR3 length: 15 residues. With 9 bases clipped from V and 7 bases from J, the junction kept 12 bases outside the gene matches. CDR3 nucleotide sequence: TGTGCCAGTAATACTCCGGGACAGGGGAGAAATGAGCAGTTCTTC. Translated, it gives CASNTPGQGRNEQFF.

This clonotype has only a few counts. The rearrangement uses TRBV19 and TRBJ1-1, with D unclear. Trimming stripped 5 bases from V and 7 bases from J, with 17 bases between. The germline gives CDR1 LNHDA, CDR2 SQIVND (reference sequence). CDR3 length equals 14 residues. This CDR3 is CASSEPYRKDEAFF. DNA for the CDR3: TGTGCCAGTAGTGAGCCCTACCGAAAGGATGAAGCTTTCTTT.

On this clonotype itself: With a much larger clone just one base away, this may be a read error. The chain uses TRBV29-1 and TRBJ1-1; D is undetermined. Germline-derived CDR1 and CDR2 are SQVTM and ANQGSEA. The CDR3 sequence is 14 residues long. This CDR3 is CSVEEGRKVGEASF. The CDR3 DNA sequence: TGCAGCGTTGAAGAAGGCAGGAAAGTGGGTGAAGCTTCCTTT.

As concerns this clonotype: At one boundary the junction diverges from the germline segment, which might be a read error. V is TRBV4-3 and J is TRBJ2-4; 9 positions agree with TRBD1. From germline, CDR1 is LGHNA and CDR2 YSLEER. This CDR3 is built from 17 residues. DNA for the CDR3: TGCGCCAGCAGCCAAGATAAATCACAGGGGGCCGGAAACATTCAGCACTTC. It yields the protein CASSQDKSQGAGNIQHF.

This clonotype was seen many times. The chain joins TRBV4-3 to TRBJ2-1; maybe TRBD2 (5 bases). V lost 1 base and J lost 1, with 8 bases in between. This CDR3 has 15 residues. CDR1 and CDR2 from the germline V gene are LGHNA and YSLEER. The CDR3 reads CASSQGSGSYNEQFF. CDR3 DNA: TGCGCCAGCAGCCAAGGTTCGGGGTCCTACAATGAGCAGTTCTTC.

About this clonotype itself: One base away lies a much larger clone, so this may be a sequencing read error. The chain couples TRBV2 to TRBJ2-3; 8 bases are a match to TRBD1. Germline V CDR1 and CDR2: SNHLY, FYNNEI. CDR3 size: 15 residues. CDR3 in amino acids: CAGSGTGDSPDTQYF. The CDR3 coding sequence is TGTGCCGGCAGTGGGACAGGTGATTCCCCAGATACGCAGTATTTT.

This clonotype was detected many times. The rearrangement links TRBV13 to TRBJ1-2; 8 bases line up with TRBD1. CDR1 PRHDT and CDR2 FYEKMQ come from the germline V gene (reference sequence). This CDR3 has 14 amino acids. The ends lost 4 bases at V and 4 bases at J; junction bases unmatched: 5. In nucleotides, the CDR3 is TGTGCCAGCAGCTGGGGACAGGCGAGCTATGGCTACACCTTC. It is translated as CASSWGQASYGYTF.

This clonotype has at least ten counts. The V and J genes are TRBV29-1 and TRBJ1-1; D may be TRBD1 (6 bases). The CDR3 totals 13 residues. The germline V gene has CDR1 SQVTM and CDR2 ANQGSEA. V dropped 4 bases and J dropped 3 bases, with 12 bases sitting between them. CDR3 region: CSVVGGKHTEAFF. In DNA, the CDR3 is TGCAGCGTTGTCGGGGGCAAGCACACTGAAGCTTTCTTT.

The rearrangement uses TRBV3-1 and TRBJ1-6, with D possibly matching TRBD1 (6 bases). Germline V gene data show CDR1 as LGHDT and CDR2 as YNNKEL (reference sequence). The V end lost 1 base, the J end lost 0 bases, and 13 bases lay between the germline ends. The CDR3 is made up of 18 amino acids. In nucleotides, the CDR3 is TGTGCCAGCAGCCAAGGGACAGATCTCAGCTCCTATAATTCACCCCTCCACTTT. Residues: CASSQGTDLSSYNSPLHF.

V gene TRBV3-1 combines with J gene TRBJ1-3, with a tentative D call TRBD1 (5 bases). V gave up 0 bases and J gave up 0 bases, with 18 bases separating them. Germline-derived CDR1 and CDR2 are LGHDT and YNNKEL (reference sequence). The CDR3 is 19 amino acids. The DNA of the CDR3 is TGTGCCAGCAGCCAAGATGCCGCCAGGGAGGGCACCTCTGGAAACACCATATATTTT. Protein: CASSQDAAREGTSGNTIYF.

In its sample, this clonotype was seen many times. The chain recombines TRBV5-6 with TRBJ2-3; the D is unclear. The CDR3 sequence is 12 residues long. Trimming took 3 bases from V and 4 from J, leaving 6 bases between them. Germline V gene lookup returns CDR1 SGHDT and CDR2 YYEEEE. CDR3 nucleotide sequence: TGTGCCAGCAGCTACGTCCCAGATACGCAGTATTTT. It encodes CASSYVPDTQYF.

This clonotype has a single count. Just one base apart from a much larger clone, this may be a read error. V is TRBV4-3 and J is TRBJ1-1; D unclear. CDR1 and CDR2 from the germline V gene are LGHNA and YSLEER. The CDR3 has 14 amino acids. CDR3 region: CASSPTGANTEALF. CDR3 DNA sequence: TGCGCCAGCAGCCCCACGGGAGCTAACACTGAAGCTCTCTTT.

The rearrangement joins TRBV6-2 or TRBV6-3 to TRBJ2-7; TRBD1 might be the D (5 bases). The germline V gene encodes CDR1 MNHEY and CDR2 SVGEGT. The CDR3 spans 14 residues. The V and J ends lost 4 bases and 3 bases respectively, with 13 bases between them. CDR3 loop: CASSFPPGIYEQYF. For the CDR3, the DNA is TGTGCCAGCAGTTTCCCGCCAGGGATCTACGAGCAGTACTTC.

This clonotype was seen ten or more times. J is TRBJ1-1 and V is TRBV30, with 8 bases lining up with TRBD1. The J segment lost 7 bases and the V segment lost 0 bases, leaving 4 bases of the junction unmatched. The germline V gene has CDR1 GTSNPN and CDR2 SVGIG (reference sequence). CDR3 size: 13 residues. The CDR3 reads CAWSVGQGREAFF. The CDR3 DNA reads as TGTGCCTGGAGTGTTGGACAGGGCCGTGAAGCTTTCTTT. The whole variable domain, remainder taken from reference TRBV30 and TRBJ1-1, is SQTIHQWPATLVQPVGSPLSLECTVEGTSNPNLYWYRQAAGRGLQLLFYSVGIGQISSEVPQNLSASRPQDRQFILSSKKLLLSDSGFYLCAWSVGQGREAFFGQGTRLTVV.

This clonotype was found many times. The chain employs TRBV2 and TRBJ2-1; D not certain. Germline CDR1 and CDR2: SNHLY and FYNNEI. This CDR3 comprises 16 residues. Trimming removed 4 bases at V and 8 bases at J, with 21 bases between. Written as DNA, the CDR3 is TGTGCCAGCAGTGCGAGCAGGCTTGCTTTGTGGGATGAGCAGTTCTTC. Encoded protein: CASSASRLALWDEQFF.

This clonotype was counted ten times or more. The rearrangement uses TRBV13 and TRBJ1-1, with D hard to call. This CDR3 has 14 residues. V lost 3 bases and J 2 bases, leaving 10 bases between the germline ends. Germline CDR1 is PRHDT and CDR2 is FYEKMQ (reference sequence). The CDR3 DNA is TGTGCCAGCAGCTTTGGGCGGAAAAACACTGAAGCTTTCTTT. Residues: CASSFGRKNTEAFF.

In the case of this clonotype: This may stem from a read error, because a much larger clone lies one nucleotide away. The V gene is TRBV6-2 or TRBV6-3, the J gene TRBJ2-3; 9 bases are shared with TRBD2. The CDR3 extends over 15 amino acids. The germline V gene encodes CDR1 MNHEY and CDR2 SVGEGT. The CDR3 loop is CASSSTSGLTDAQYF. CDR3 nucleotide sequence: TGTGCCAGCAGCTCGACTAGCGGACTCACAGATGCGCAGTATTTT.

The sample holds many counts of this clonotype. The chain combines TRBV7-6 with TRBJ2-5; 9 nucleotides align to TRBD2. Germline CDR1 and CDR2: SGHVS and FNYEAQ. Trimming at V came to 4 bases and at J to 5 bases, leaving 8 bases not matched to a gene. CDR3 length: 15 amino acids. The CDR3 reads CASSSLAGEGETQYF. The CDR3 bases are TGTGCCAGCAGCTCGTTAGCGGGGGAGGGGGAGACCCAGTACTTC.

This clonotype has ten or more counts. V and J are TRBV4-3 and TRBJ2-7, with 10 nucleotides matching TRBD1. CDR1 is LGHNA and CDR2 is YSLEER in the germline V gene. This CDR3 is built from 17 residues. V lost 1 base and J lost 4; bases outside the gene matches: 10. The CDR3: CASSQVAGQGSVYEQYF. CDR3 coding DNA: TGCGCCAGCAGCCAAGTTGCGGGACAGGGGTCAGTGTACGAGCAGTACTTC.

This clonotype was counted at least ten times. The chain is built from TRBV14 and TRBJ2-7; the D gene is possibly TRBD1 (6 bases). Germline V gene sequence: CDR1 SGHDN, CDR2 FVKESK. Trimming cost V 3 bases and J 2 bases, with 8 bases left between them. CDR3 length: 13 residues. The chain's CDR3 is CASSHGQPYEQYF. The CDR3 DNA reads as TGTGCCAGCAGCCATGGACAGCCCTACGAGCAGTACTTC.

This clonotype was detected ten times or more. This chain connects TRBV19 to TRBJ2-1; the match to TRBD2 covers 10 bases. Germline CDR1 reads LNHDA; CDR2 reads SQIVND (reference sequence). Trimming at V came to 5 bases and at J to 8 bases, leaving 6 bases not matched to a gene. This CDR3 region has 14 residues. The CDR3 sequence: CASSESSGSYEQFF. CDR3 DNA: TGTGCCAGTAGTGAGTCTAGCGGGAGCTATGAGCAGTTCTTC.